This TCR beta chain was recorded in a study of cytomegalovirus exposure and HLA in healthy donors. The CDR3 sequence is 16 residues long. Trimming cost V 4 bases and J 1 base, with 11 bases left between them. Germline CDR1 reads MNHEY; CDR2 reads SVGAGI. The primer mix had 60 Vbeta and 13 Jbeta primers. Profiled with immunoSEQ multiplex PCR; TCRdb holds only in-frame clones, not every one. The sample gives 180,000 or so clones, 86% of which show up once; around 0.31% is in the top ten. V usage is TRBV6-5 and J usage is TRBJ2-6; D is unresolved. Sample: PBMCs. The sequence derives from a woman aged 30 to 39 in good health and CMV-seronegative. In nucleotides, the CDR3 is TGTGCCAGCAGTTCGCCGAGTCAATCTGGGGCCAACGTCCTGACTTTC. Protein product: CASSSPSQSGANVLTF.